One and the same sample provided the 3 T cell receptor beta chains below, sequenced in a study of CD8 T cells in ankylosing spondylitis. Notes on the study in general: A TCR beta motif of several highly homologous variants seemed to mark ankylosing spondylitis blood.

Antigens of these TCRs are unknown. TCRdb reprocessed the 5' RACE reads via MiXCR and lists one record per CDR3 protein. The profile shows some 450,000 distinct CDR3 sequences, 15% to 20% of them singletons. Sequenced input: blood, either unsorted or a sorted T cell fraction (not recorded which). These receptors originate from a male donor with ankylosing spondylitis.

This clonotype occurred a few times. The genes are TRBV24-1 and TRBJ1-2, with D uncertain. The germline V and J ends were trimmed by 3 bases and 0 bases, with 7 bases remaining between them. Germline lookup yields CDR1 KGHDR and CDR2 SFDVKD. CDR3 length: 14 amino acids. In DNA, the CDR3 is TGTGCCACCAGTGATCGGAGGGCTAACTATGGCTACACCTTC. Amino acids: CATSDRRANYGYTF.

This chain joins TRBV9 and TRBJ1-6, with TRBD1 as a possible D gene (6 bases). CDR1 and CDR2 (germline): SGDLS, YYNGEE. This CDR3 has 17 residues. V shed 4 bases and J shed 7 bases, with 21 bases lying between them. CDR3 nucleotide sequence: TGTGCCAGCAGCCCCTGGCCGGGACACCGAGGGAATTCACCCCTCCACTTT. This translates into CASSPWPGHRGNSPLHF.

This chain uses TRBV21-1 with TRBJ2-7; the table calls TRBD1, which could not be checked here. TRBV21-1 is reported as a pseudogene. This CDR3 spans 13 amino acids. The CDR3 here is CASRGVLKDEQYF. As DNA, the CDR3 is TGTGCCAGCAGGGGGGTTCTAAAGGACGAGCAGTACTTC.